The subject of this entry is one TCR beta chain. The PCR was carried out with 60 Vbeta primers and 13 Jbeta primers. Assay used: immunoSEQ multiplex PCR; TCRdb lists only in-frame clones, some missing. This sample carries 75,000 to 100,000 clones, about 80% of them seen once, and the ten largest clones take around 3.4%. This sample is drawn from a study of cytomegalovirus exposure and HLA in healthy donors. Germline CDR1 LNHDA, CDR2 SQIVND (reference sequence). The CDR3 totals 15 residues. Unmatched junction bases numbered 9, after V lost 6 bases and J lost 5 bases. The source material was PBMCs. The rearrangement links TRBV19 to TRBJ1-4, with 7 nucleotides matching TRBD1. The clonotype was recovered from a man aged 40-55 years in good health and CMV-seronegative. The CDR3 region is CASRNNRGGNEKLFF. The CDR3 DNA reads as TGTGCCAGTAGGAATAACAGGGGAGGAAATGAAAAACTGTTTTTT.